These 24 T cell receptor beta chains originate from one sample sequenced in a study of control samples from healthy donors and cancer patients. The assay was immunoSEQ multiplex PCR, and TCRdb's table has in-frame clones only and misses some. The data contain over 100,000 clones, roughly 88% of them singletons. Sequencing was performed on blood. All receptors come from a man aged 45-60 years in good health.

The chain uses TRBV5-1 and TRBJ2-5; 7 bases align to TRBD1. J lost 5 bases, V lost 4 bases, and 5 bases had no gene match. Germline values: CDR1 SGHRS, CDR2 YFSETQ. The CDR3 extends over 13 amino acids. The DNA for the CDR3 is TGCGCCAGCAGCACGACAGGGTGGGAGACCCAGTACTTC. Amino acid sequence: CASSTTGWETQYF.

The chain links TRBV19 to TRBJ2-1; TRBD2 agrees at 7 bases. Germline V gives CDR1 LNHDA, CDR2 SQIVND (reference sequence). This CDR3 region has 14 residues. The junction had 5 bases not matched to a gene; V was cut back by 5 bases and J by 4 bases. The CDR3 region has the DNA TGTGCCAGTAGTTTTTTGCGGGGGTACAATGAGCAGTTCTTC. Its translation: CASSFLRGYNEQFF.

The rearrangement links TRBV18 to TRBJ1-2; 7 bases match TRBD1. The V segment lost 2 bases and the J segment 3 bases; nucleotides outside the gene matches: 3. Germline CDR1 KGHSH, CDR2 LQKENI. The CDR3 is 14 residues long. Here the CDR3 reads CASSPAGGDYGYTF. As DNA, the CDR3 is TGTGCCAGCTCACCAGCAGGGGGGGACTATGGCTACACCTTC.

The chain has TRBV9 and TRBJ2-1, with D maybe TRBD2 (5 bases). The V gene lost 0 bases and the J gene lost 2 bases, with 9 bases spanning the gap. Per the germline V gene, CDR1 is SGDLS and CDR2 is YYNGEE. The CDR3 loop spans 15 amino acids. The DNA for the CDR3 is TGTGCCAGCAGCGTAGCTAGCCGCGCCTACAATGAGCAGTTCTTC. This sequence encodes CASSVASRAYNEQFF.

The V and J genes are TRBV13 and TRBJ2-7; D unresolved. Germline values: CDR1 PRHDT, CDR2 FYEKMQ (reference sequence). With 3 bases removed from V and 4 bases from J, the gap between germline ends came to 4 bases. The CDR3 is 11 residues long. DNA for the CDR3: TGTGCCAGCAGCTTCCAGTACGAGCAGTACTTC. It codes for CASSFQYEQYF.

The chain carries TRBV4-2 and TRBJ2-4, with 9 bases matching TRBD2. Trimming took 0 bases from V and 7 from J; bases not matched to a gene: 16. There are 19 residues in the CDR3. The germline V gene has CDR1 LGHNA and CDR2 YNFKEQ. CDR3 loop: CASSQETGTSRGEKNIQYF. In DNA, the CDR3 is TGTGCCAGCAGCCAAGAAACCGGGACTAGCAGGGGGGAAAAGAACATTCAGTACTTC.

The gene calls are TRBV18 and TRBJ2-7, with D tentatively TRBD2 (5 bases). Germline-derived CDR1 and CDR2 are KGHSH and LQKENI. Trimming stripped 5 bases from V and 4 bases from J, with 18 bases between. The CDR3 runs 15 residues. The CDR3 loop reads CASSSAGGSSYEQYF. In DNA, the CDR3 is TGTGCCAGCTCATCAGCCGGAGGCTCCTCTTACGAGCAGTACTTC.

The rearrangement uses TRBV11-2 and TRBJ1-5; unclear D gene. Germline lookup yields CDR1 SGHAT and CDR2 FQNNGV. The V gene lost 4 bases and the J gene lost 1 base, with 8 bases spanning the gap. The CDR3 covers 14 residues. CDR3 coding DNA: TGTGCCAGCAGCTCAACCGGGAGCAATCAGCCCCAGCATTTT. Its translation is CASSSTGSNQPQHF.

This chain uses TRBV12-3 or TRBV12-4 with TRBJ2-2; D is unresolved. V was pared by 5 bases and J by 5 bases, with 9 bases between. The CDR3 runs to 13 residues. The CDR3 loop reads CASSPEWTGELFF. The CDR3 DNA reads as TGTGCCAGCAGTCCCGAGTGGACCGGGGAGCTGTTTTTT.

The chain joins TRBV7-8 to TRBJ1-5; 7 bases are a match to TRBD1. Trimming took 0 bases from V and 6 from J; bases not matched to a gene: 8. The V gene's germline CDR1 is SGHVS and CDR2 FQNEAQ. This CDR3 comprises 16 residues. The CDR3 reads CASSLAGGGDSQPQHF. As DNA, the CDR3 is TGTGCCAGCAGCTTAGCGGGAGGGGGCGATAGTCAGCCCCAGCATTTT.

The chain carries TRBV28 and TRBJ2-7; 8 nucleotides match TRBD1. V shed 4 bases and J 5 bases; nucleotides not matched to a gene: 13. This CDR3 region has 16 residues. Germline V gives CDR1 MDHEN, CDR2 SYDVKM. As DNA, the CDR3 is TGTGCCAGCAGTTCGGTAGAGTACAGGGGGATCAACGAGCAGTACTTC. The encoded protein is CASSSVEYRGINEQYF.

The chain uses TRBV5-1 and TRBJ2-1, with 7 positions matching TRBD2. V lost 2 bases and J lost 4; bases outside the gene matches: 12. Germline V gene sequence: CDR1 SGHRS, CDR2 YFSETQ. CDR3 length: 17 residues. CDR3: CASSFGLERGFYNEQFF. CDR3 nucleotide sequence: TGCGCCAGCAGCTTCGGACTAGAAAGAGGGTTTTACAATGAGCAGTTCTTC.

For the CDR3, the DNA is TGTGCCAGCACCGAACGGGGAATTACTAACTATGGCTACACCTTC. It translates to CASTERGITNYGYTF. The rearrangement uses TRBV28 and TRBJ1-2; D not resolved. Germline V gives CDR1 MDHEN, CDR2 SYDVKM. This CDR3 has 15 residues. V was trimmed by 7 bases and J by 0 bases, leaving 15 bases between them.

The rearrangement joins TRBV7-2 to TRBJ1-2; D perhaps matches TRBD1 (6 bases). V lost 5 bases and J lost 2, with 18 bases in between. CDR3 length: 16 residues. Germline V gene data show CDR1 as SGHTA and CDR2 as FQGNSA. CDR3 sequence: CASSNSRDTRNYGYTF. CDR3 sequence (DNA): TGTGCCAGCAGCAACAGCCGGGACACAAGGAACTATGGCTACACCTTC. Drawing the rest from reference TRBV7-2 and TRBJ1-2, the complete variable domain is GAGVSQSPSNKVTEKGKDVELRCDPISGHTALYWYRQSLGQGLEFLIYFQGNSAPDKSGLPSDRFSAERTGGSVSTLTIQRTQQEDSAVYLCASSNSRDTRNYGYTFGSGTRLTVV.

The V call is TRBV7-2, the J call TRBJ1-6, with D uncertain. Per the germline V gene, CDR1 is SGHTA and CDR2 is FQGNSA. V was clipped by 3 bases and J by 7 bases, with 7 bases between them. The CDR3 has 13 amino acids. The CDR3 DNA is TGTGCCAGCAGCTTGGAACGAAATTCACCCCTCCACTTT. Translation gives CASSLERNSPLHF.

The chain employs TRBV2 and TRBJ1-5; D is uncertain. The CDR3 has 14 residues. The V gene lost 2 bases and the J gene lost 6 bases, with 11 bases spanning the gap. CDR1 SNHLY and CDR2 FYNNEI come from the germline V gene. CDR3 region: CASSETGRAQPQHF. The CDR3 DNA reads TGTGCCAGCAGTGAAACGGGGAGGGCTCAGCCCCAGCATTTT.

The V gene is TRBV28, the J gene TRBJ2-1; TRBD2 matches 8 bases. CDR1 MDHEN and CDR2 SYDVKM come from the germline V gene. CDR3 size: 16 residues. After removal of 3 bases from V and 1 base from J, the junction contained 5 bases not matched to a gene. The CDR3 nucleotides read TGTGCCAGCAGTTTCCGCGCGGGGGGTTCCTACAATGAGCAGTTCTTC. The encoded protein is CASSFRAGGSYNEQFF.

The CDR3, as DNA: TGTGCCAGCAAGGGAGGGATCACTGAAGCTTTCTTT. Translating it yields CASKGGITEAFF. The J gene is TRBJ1-1, the V gene TRBV2; D gene unclear. V was pared by 7 bases and J by 4 bases, with 10 bases between. This CDR3 is 12 amino acids long. Germline V gene data show CDR1 as SNHLY and CDR2 as FYNNEI.

The J gene is TRBJ2-1, the V gene TRBV7-6, with unresolved D. V was clipped by 0 bases and J by 8 bases, with 8 bases between them. The CDR3 consists of 13 residues. Germline V gene sequence: CDR1 SGHVS, CDR2 FNYEAQ. In DNA form, the CDR3 reads TGTGCCAGCAGCTTAGCGCTCGGTTATGAGCAGTTCTTC. Translation: CASSLALGYEQFF. The whole variable domain, remainder taken from reference TRBV7-6 and TRBJ2-1, is GAGVSQSPRYKVTKRGQDVALRCDPISGHVSLYWYRQALGQGPEFLTYFNYEAQQDKSGLPNDRFSAERPEGSISTLTIQRTEQRDSAMYRCASSLALGYEQFFGPGTRLTVL.

The chain links TRBV28 to TRBJ1-2; D gene ambiguous. The CDR3 is made up of 11 amino acids. Looked up from germline, CDR1 is MDHEN and CDR2 is SYDVKM. DNA of the CDR3: TGTGTAGTTAGTAGTAACTATGGCTACACCTTC. This encodes CVVSSNYGYTF.

This sequence joins TRBV5-6 and TRBJ1-5; TRBD1 matches at 7 bases. CDR3 length: 15 amino acids. The junction had 5 bases not matched to a gene; V was cut back by 2 bases and J by 3 bases. Per the germline V gene, CDR1 is SGHDT and CDR2 is YYEEEE. Written as DNA, the CDR3 is TGTGCCAGCAGCTTAGGGACAGTTCTCAATCAGCCCCAGCATTTT. Amino acids: CASSLGTVLNQPQHF. Together with reference TRBV5-6 and TRBJ1-5, the CDR3 gives the full variable domain: DAGVTQSPTHLIKTRGQQVTLRCSPKSGHDTVSWYQQALGQGPQFIFQYYEEEERQRGNFPDRFSGHQFPNYSSELNVNALLLGDSALYLCASSLGTVLNQPQHFGDGTRLSIL.

The V call is TRBV6-2 or TRBV6-3, the J call TRBJ2-7, with TRBD1 matching 7 bases. Trimming took 6 bases from V and 1 from J; bases not matched to a gene: 6. There are 14 residues in the CDR3. Looked up from germline, CDR1 is MNHEY and CDR2 is SVGEGT. CDR3 residues: CASSIGGASYEQYF. For the CDR3, the DNA is TGTGCCAGCAGCATAGGGGGCGCTTCCTACGAGCAGTACTTC.

This clone has only one observation. This sequence joins TRBV2 and TRBJ1-6; 8 positions agree with TRBD1. V lost 4 bases and J lost 7; bases outside the gene matches: 3. The germline gives CDR1 SNHLY, CDR2 FYNNEI. There are 14 residues in the CDR3. In DNA form, the CDR3 reads TGTGCCAGCAGTGCCGGACAGGGAAATTCACCCCTCCACTTT. Encoded protein: CASSAGQGNSPLHF.

The chain employs TRBV11-3 and TRBJ2-7; D possibly uses TRBD1 or TRBD2 (6 bases each). V lost 1 base to trimming and J lost 3 bases, with 10 bases between them. This CDR3 has 14 residues. The germline V gene has CDR1 SGHNT and CDR2 YENEEA. The DNA for the CDR3 is TGTGCCAGCAGCTTAGGGGGGGCGGTCTACGAGCAGTACTTC. This sequence encodes CASSLGGAVYEQYF.